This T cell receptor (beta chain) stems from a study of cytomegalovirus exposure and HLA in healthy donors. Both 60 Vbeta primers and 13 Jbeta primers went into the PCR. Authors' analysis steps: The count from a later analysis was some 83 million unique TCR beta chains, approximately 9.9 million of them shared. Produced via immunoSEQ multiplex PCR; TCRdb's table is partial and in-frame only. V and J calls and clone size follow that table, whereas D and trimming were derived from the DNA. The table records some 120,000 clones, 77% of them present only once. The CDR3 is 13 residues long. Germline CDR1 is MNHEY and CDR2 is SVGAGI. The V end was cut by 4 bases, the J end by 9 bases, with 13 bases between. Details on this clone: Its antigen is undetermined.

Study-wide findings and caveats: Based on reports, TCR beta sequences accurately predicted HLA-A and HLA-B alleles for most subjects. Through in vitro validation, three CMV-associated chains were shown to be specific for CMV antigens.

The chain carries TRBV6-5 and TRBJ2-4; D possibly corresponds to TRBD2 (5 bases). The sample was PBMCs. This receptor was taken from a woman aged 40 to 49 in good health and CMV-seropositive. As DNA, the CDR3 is TGTGCCAGCAGTTCGGGAAGGTTTGGCATTCAGTACTTC. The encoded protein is CASSSGRFGIQYF.